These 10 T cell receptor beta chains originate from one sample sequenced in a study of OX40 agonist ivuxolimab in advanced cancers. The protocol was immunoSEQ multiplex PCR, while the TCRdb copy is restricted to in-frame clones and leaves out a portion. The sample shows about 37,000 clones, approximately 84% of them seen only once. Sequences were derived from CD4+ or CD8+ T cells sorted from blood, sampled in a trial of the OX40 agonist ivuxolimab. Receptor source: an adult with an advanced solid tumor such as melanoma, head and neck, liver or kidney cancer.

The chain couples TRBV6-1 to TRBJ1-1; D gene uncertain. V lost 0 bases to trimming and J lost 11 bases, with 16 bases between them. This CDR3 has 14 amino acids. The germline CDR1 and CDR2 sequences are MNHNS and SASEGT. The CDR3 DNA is TGTGCCAGCAGTGAAGCTGAGGGTCCTCTGGATGCTTTCTTT. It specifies CASSEAEGPLDAFF.

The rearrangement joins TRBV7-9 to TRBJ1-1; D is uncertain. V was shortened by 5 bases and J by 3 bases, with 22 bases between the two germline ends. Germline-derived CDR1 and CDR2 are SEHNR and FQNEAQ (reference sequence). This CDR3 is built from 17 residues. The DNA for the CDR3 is TGTGCCAGCAGCAGCGCGGTCACCGCCGGGGTTCACACTGAAGCTTTCTTT. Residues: CASSSAVTAGVHTEAFF. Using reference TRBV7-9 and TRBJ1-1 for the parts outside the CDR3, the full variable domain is DTGVSQNPRHKITKRGQNVTFRCDPISEHNRLYWYRQTLGQGPEFLTYFQNEAQLEKSRLLSDRFSAERPKGSFSTLEIQRTEQGDSAMYLCASSSAVTAGVHTEAFFGQGTRLTVV.

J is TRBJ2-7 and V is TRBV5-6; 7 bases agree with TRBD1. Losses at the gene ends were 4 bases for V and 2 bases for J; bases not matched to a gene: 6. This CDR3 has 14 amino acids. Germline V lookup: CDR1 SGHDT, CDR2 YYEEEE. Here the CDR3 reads CASSPRQGPYEQYF. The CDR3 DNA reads TGTGCCAGCAGCCCAAGACAGGGCCCCTACGAGCAGTACTTC. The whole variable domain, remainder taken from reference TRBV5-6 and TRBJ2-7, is DAGVTQSPTHLIKTRGQQVTLRCSPKSGHDTVSWYQQALGQGPQFIFQYYEEEERQRGNFPDRFSGHQFPNYSSELNVNALLLGDSALYLCASSPRQGPYEQYFGPGTRLTVT.

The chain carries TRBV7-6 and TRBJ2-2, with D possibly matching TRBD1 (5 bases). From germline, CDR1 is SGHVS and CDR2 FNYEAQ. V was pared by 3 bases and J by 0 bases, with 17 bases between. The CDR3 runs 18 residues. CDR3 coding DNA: TGTGCCAGCAGCTTCGACTGGGCTTCAGGGACGAACACCGGGGAGCTGTTTTTT. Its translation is CASSFDWASGTNTGELFF. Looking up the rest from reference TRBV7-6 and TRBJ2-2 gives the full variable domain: GAGVSQSPRYKVTKRGQDVALRCDPISGHVSLYWYRQALGQGPEFLTYFNYEAQQDKSGLPNDRFSAERPEGSISTLTIQRTEQRDSAMYRCASSFDWASGTNTGELFFGEGSRLTVL.

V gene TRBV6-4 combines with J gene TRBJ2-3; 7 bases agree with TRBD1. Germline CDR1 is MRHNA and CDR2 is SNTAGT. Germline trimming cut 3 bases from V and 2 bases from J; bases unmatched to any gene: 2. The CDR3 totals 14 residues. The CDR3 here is CASSETGPTDTQYF. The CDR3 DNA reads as TGTGCCAGCAGTGAGACAGGGCCCACAGATACGCAGTATTTT.

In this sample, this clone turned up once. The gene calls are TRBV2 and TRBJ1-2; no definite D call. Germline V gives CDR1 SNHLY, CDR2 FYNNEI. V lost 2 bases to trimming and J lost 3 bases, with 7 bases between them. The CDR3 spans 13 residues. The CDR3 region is CASSESRDYGYTF. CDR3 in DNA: TGTGCCAGCAGTGAAAGTCGCGACTATGGCTACACCTTC. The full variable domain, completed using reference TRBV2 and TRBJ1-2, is EPEVTQTPSHQVTQMGQEVILRCVPISNHLYFYWYRQILGQKVEFLVSFYNNEISEKSEIFDDQFSVERPDGSNFTLKIRSTKLEDSAMYFCASSESRDYGYTFGSGTRLTVV.

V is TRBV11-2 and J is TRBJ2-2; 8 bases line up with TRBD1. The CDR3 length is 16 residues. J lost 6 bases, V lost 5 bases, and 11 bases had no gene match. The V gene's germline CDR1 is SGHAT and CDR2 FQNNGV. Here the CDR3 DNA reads TGTGCCAGCAGCCCCACCCAGGGGGCAGGGTCCGGGGAGCTGTTTTTT. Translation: CASSPTQGAGSGELFF.

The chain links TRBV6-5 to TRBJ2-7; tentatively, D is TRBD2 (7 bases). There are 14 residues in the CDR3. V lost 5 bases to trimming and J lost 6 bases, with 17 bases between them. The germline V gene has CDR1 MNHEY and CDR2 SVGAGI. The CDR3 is CASSRRGGGGEQYF. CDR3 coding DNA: TGTGCCAGCAGTCGAAGGGGCGGGGGCGGCGAGCAGTACTTC.

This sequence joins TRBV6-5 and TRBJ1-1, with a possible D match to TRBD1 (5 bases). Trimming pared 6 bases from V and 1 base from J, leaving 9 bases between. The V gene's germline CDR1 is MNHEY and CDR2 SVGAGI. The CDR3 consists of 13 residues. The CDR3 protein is CASRTRGNTEAFF. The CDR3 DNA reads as TGTGCCAGCAGAACAAGGGGGAACACTGAAGCTTTCTTT.

DNA for the CDR3: TGTGCCAGCAGCGGCCGGACAGGGAACACTGAAGCTTTCTTT. It is translated as CASSGRTGNTEAFF. The V gene is TRBV11-2, the J gene TRBJ1-1; the match to TRBD1 covers 7 bases. Per germline, CDR1 SGHAT and CDR2 FQNNGV. The CDR3 sequence is 14 residues long. J lost 1 base, V lost 5 bases, and 4 bases had no gene match.